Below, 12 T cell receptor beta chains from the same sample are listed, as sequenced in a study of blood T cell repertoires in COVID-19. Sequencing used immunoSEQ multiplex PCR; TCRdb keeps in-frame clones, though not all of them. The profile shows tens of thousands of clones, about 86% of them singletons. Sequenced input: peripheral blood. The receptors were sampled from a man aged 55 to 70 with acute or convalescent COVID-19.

The CDR3 bases are TGTGCCAGCGCCTCTAGCGGGAGCTCCTACGAGCAGTACTTC. This encodes CASASSGSSYEQYF. This sequence joins TRBV3-1 (or the pseudogene TRBV3-2) and TRBJ2-7; 10 nucleotides agree with TRBD2. The V gene end was trimmed by 8 bases and the J gene end by 0 bases; junction bases not matched to a gene: 4. The CDR3 is 14 residues long. Germline CDR1 LGHDT, CDR2 YNNKEL (reference sequence).

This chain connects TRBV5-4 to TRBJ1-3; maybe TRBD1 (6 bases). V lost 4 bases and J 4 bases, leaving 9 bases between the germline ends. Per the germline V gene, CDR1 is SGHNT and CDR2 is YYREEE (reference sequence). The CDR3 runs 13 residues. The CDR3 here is CASSVDRGNTIYF. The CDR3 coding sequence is TGTGCCAGCAGCGTAGACAGGGGAAACACCATATATTTT.

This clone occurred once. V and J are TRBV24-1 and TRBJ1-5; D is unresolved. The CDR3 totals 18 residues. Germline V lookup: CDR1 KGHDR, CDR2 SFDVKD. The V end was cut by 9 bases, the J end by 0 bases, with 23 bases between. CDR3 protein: CATGSGKPFPYSNQPQHF. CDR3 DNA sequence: TGTGCCACCGGCTCGGGTAAACCATTCCCTTATAGCAATCAGCCCCAGCATTTT.

In nucleotides, the CDR3 is TGCGCCAGCAGCCCGCCCGGGACAGGAAACACCGGGGAGCTGTTTTTT. This encodes CASSPPGTGNTGELFF. The rearrangement uses TRBV5-1 and TRBJ2-2; 8 bases line up with TRBD1. The length of the CDR3 is 16 residues. V dropped 4 bases and J dropped 2; count of bases not matched to a gene: 7. Germline lookup yields CDR1 SGHRS and CDR2 YFSETQ.

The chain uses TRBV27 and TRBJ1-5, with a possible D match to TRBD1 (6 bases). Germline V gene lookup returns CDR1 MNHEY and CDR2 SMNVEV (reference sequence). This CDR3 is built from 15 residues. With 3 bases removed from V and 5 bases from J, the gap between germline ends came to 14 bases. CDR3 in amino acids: CASSFGPGGDQPQHF. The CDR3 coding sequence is TGTGCCAGCAGTTTCGGTCCGGGGGGCGATCAGCCCCAGCATTTT.

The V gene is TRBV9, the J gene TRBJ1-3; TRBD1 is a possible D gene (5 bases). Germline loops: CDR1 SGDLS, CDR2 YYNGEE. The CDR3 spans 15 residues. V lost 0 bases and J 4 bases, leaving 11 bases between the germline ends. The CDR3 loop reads CASSVDWGSGNTIYF. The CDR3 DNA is TGTGCCAGCAGCGTAGATTGGGGCTCAGGAAACACCATATATTTT.

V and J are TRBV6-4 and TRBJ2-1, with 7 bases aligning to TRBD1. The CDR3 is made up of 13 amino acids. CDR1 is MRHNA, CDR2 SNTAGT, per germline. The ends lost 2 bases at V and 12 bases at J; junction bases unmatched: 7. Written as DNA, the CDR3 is TGTGCCAGCAGTGACGAGACAGGGTCGAGGCAGTTCTTC. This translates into CASSDETGSRQFF.

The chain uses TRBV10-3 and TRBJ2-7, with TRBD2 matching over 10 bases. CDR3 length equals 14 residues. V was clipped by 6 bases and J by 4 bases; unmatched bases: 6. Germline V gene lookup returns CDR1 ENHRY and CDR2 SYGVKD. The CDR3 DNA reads TGTGCCATCAGGAGATTAGCGGGAGGATACGAGCAGTACTTC. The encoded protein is CAIRRLAGGYEQYF.

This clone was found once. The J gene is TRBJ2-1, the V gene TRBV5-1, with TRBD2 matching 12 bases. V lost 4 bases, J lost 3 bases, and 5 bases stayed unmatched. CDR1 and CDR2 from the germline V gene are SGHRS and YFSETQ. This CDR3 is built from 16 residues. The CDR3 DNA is TGCGCCAGCAGCATGACTAGCGGGAGCGACTACAATGAGCAGTTCTTC. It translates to CASSMTSGSDYNEQFF.

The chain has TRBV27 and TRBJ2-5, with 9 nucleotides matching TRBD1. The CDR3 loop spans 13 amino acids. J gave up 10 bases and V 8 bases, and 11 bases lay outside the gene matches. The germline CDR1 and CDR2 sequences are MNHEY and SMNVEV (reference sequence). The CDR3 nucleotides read TGTGCCAGCCCCCAGGACAGGGGAGGGCTCCAGTACTTC. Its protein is CASPQDRGGLQYF.

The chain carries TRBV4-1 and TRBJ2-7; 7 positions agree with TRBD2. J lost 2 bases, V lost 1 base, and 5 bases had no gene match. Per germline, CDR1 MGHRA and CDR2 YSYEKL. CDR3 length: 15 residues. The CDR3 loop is CASSQVLAATYEQYF. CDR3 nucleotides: TGCGCCAGCAGCCAAGTCCTAGCGGCTACCTACGAGCAGTACTTC.

The CDR3 DNA sequence: TGTGCCAGCAGCCAAGACCCGTTCGGGCTAGCGGGACAGGCAGATACGCAGTATTTT. Its translation: CASSQDPFGLAGQADTQYF. The chain uses TRBV4-2 and TRBJ2-3; TRBD2 is a possible D gene (9 bases). Trimming shortened V by 0 bases and J by 4 bases, and 23 bases separated the two germline ends. The length of the CDR3 is 19 residues. In germline, CDR1 is LGHNA, CDR2 YNFKEQ.